The rows below give T cell receptor beta chains drawn from one sample of a study of cytomegalovirus exposure and HLA in healthy donors. Produced via immunoSEQ multiplex PCR; TCRdb's table is partial and in-frame only. The sample includes about 65,000 clones, about four fifths of them seen just once. Input material: PBMCs. Source of these receptors: a woman aged 30 to 39 in good health and CMV-seronegative. Both conserved end residues are part of each CDR3. A D gene is named only where the DNA matches it firmly. Rows give clone size only sometimes, using once, few, many, or a class for an expanded clone.

length: 13
V: TRBV6-1
size: -
D: -
J: TRBJ1-5
CDR3: CASRDSARQPQHF
DNA: TGTGCCAGCCGAGACTCCGCCCGTCAGCCCCAGCATTTT

length: 16
V: TRBV9
size: -
D: -
J: TRBJ2-3
CDR3: CASSLRGGTSTDTQYF
DNA: TGTGCCAGCAGCTTACGGGGCGGGACTAGCACAGATACGCAGTATTTT

length: 13
V: TRBV29-1
size: -
D: -
J: TRBJ1-1
CDR3: CSLGPRSNTEAFF
DNA: TGCAGCCTGGGCCCCCGAAGCAACACTGAAGCTTTCTTT

length: 15
V: TRBV7-2
size: -
D: -
J: TRBJ1-1
CDR3: CASSSEPGDNTEAFF
DNA: TGTGCCAGCAGCTCAGAACCAGGGGATAACACTGAAGCTTTCTTT

length: 14
V: TRBV6-1
size: -
D: TRBD1
J: TRBJ1-5
CDR3: CASSEGTGNQPQHF
DNA: TGTGCCAGCAGTGAGGGGACAGGGAATCAGCCCCAGCATTTT

length: 13
V: TRBV4-2
size: -
D: -
J: TRBJ1-1
CDR3: CASSHNRQKEAFF
DNA: TGTGCCAGCAGCCATAATAGACAGAAAGAAGCTTTCTTT

length: 11
V: TRBV28
size: -
D: TRBD1
J: TRBJ1-2
CDR3: CASSRDRDLTF
DNA: TGTGCCAGCAGCCGGGACAGGGATTTAACCTTC

length: 14
V: TRBV19
size: -
D: TRBD1
J: TRBJ1-4
CDR3: CASKGDSTNEKLFF
DNA: TGTGCCAGTAAAGGGGACAGTACTAATGAAAAACTGTTTTTT

length: 15
V: TRBV6-5
size: -
D: -
J: TRBJ2-3
CDR3: CASSRLTEGTDTQYF
DNA: TGTGCCAGCAGCCGACTCACGGAAGGCACAGATACGCAGTATTTT

length: 14
V: TRBV2
size: -
D: TRBD2
J: TRBJ2-7
CDR3: CASSPPGLNNEQYF
DNA: TGTGCCAGCTCACCCCCGGGACTAAACAACGAGCAGTACTTC

length: 13
V: TRBV30
size: -
D: -
J: TRBJ1-1
CDR3: CAWNGHQNTEAFF
DNA: TGTGCCTGGAACGGACACCAGAACACTGAAGCTTTCTTT

length: 14
V: TRBV6-5
size: -
D: TRBD1
J: TRBJ2-3
CDR3: CASSRDRDTDTQYF
DNA: TGTGCCAGCAGCCGGGACAGGGACACAGATACGCAGTATTTT

length: 13
V: TRBV9
size: -
D: -
J: TRBJ1-2
CDR3: CASSVGGDYGYTF
DNA: TGTGCCAGCAGCGTAGGGGGAGATTATGGCTACACCTTC

length: 12
V: TRBV29-1
size: few
D: -
J: TRBJ1-1
CDR3: CSGSQGWTEAFF
DNA: TGCAGCGGTTCACAGGGATGGACTGAAGCTTTCTTT

length: 12
V: TRBV6-5
size: -
D: TRBD1
J: TRBJ1-1
CDR3: CATIQGGTEAFF
DNA: TGTGCCACCATACAGGGGGGCACTGAAGCTTTCTTT

length: 20
V: TRBV2
size: -
D: TRBD2
J: TRBJ2-6
CDR3: CASSERLAGGVGGGANVLTF
DNA: TGTGCCAGCAGTGAACGACTAGCGGGAGGAGTGGGGGGTGGGGCCAACGTCCTGACTTTC

length: 14
V: TRBV10-3
size: -
D: -
J: TRBJ1-1
CDR3: CAISESGQNTEAFF
DNA: TGTGCCATCAGTGAGTCAGGACAGAACACTGAAGCTTTCTTT

length: 16
V: TRBV28
size: -
D: -
J: TRBJ2-3
CDR3: CASSFPRAAGRNTQYF
DNA: TGTGCCAGCAGTTTCCCGAGAGCGGCAGGTCGGAATACGCAGTATTTT

length: 13
V: TRBV5-6
size: -
D: TRBD1
J: TRBJ2-5
CDR3: CASSRQGLETQYF
DNA: TGTGCCAGCAGCCGACAGGGTCTAGAGACCCAGTACTTC

length: 12
V: TRBV5-6
size: -
D: -
J: TRBJ1-1
CDR3: CASSLGDTEAFF
DNA: TGTGCCAGCAGCTTAGGAGACACTGAAGCTTTCTTT